This entry concerns a single T cell receptor (beta chain). The data were obtained in a study of beta chain features in type 1 diabetes. Every isolated RNA sample was fully reverse transcribed, so sequencing captured expressed TCRB transcripts. Clones were read by immunoSEQ multiplex PCR, and TCRdb kept only the in-frame ones, dropping some. The sample includes 110,000 to 150,000 clones, about 7.1% seen only once; the top ten take about 1.4%. Trimming took 0 bases from V and 0 from J, leaving 8 bases between them. The CDR3 is 15 amino acids. CDR1 SGHNT and CDR2 YYREEE come from the germline V gene (reference sequence).

Sequenced sample: central memory CD4+ T cells from blood. The receptor was derived from a woman aged 25-40 years in good health. The V and J genes are TRBV5-4 and TRBJ2-3; D gene uncertain. The CDR3 protein is CASSLESRSTDTQYF. The CDR3 DNA reads as TGTGCCAGCAGCTTGGAGTCCAGAAGCACAGATACGCAGTATTTT.